A selection of T cell receptor beta chains follows, all from one sample in a study of shared clonotypes between healthy human individuals. Some clones are missing from TCRdb's copy, which holds only in-frame ones; the method was immunoSEQ multiplex PCR. The data contain more than 2 million clones, around 95% of them singletons. Material for sequencing was naive CD4+ T cells sorted from blood. The receptor source for this set is a man between 18 and 35 years old in good health. Both conserved end residues are part of each CDR3. A D gene is named only where the DNA matches it firmly. A row's size may be missing; if present it is once, few, many or a size class.

TRBJ2-7 TRBD2 TRBV2 NA CADSRSGEGYEQYF TGTGCCGATTCCCGTTCCGGGGAGGGCTACGAGCAGTACTTC
TRBJ2-5 NA TRBV30 NA CAWSTGRETQYF TGTGCCTGGAGCACAGGGAGAGAGACCCAGTACTTC
TRBJ2-1 TRBD2 TRBV5-1 NA CASGLAGGHDEQFF TGCGCCAGCGGGCTAGCGGGGGGGCACGATGAGCAGTTCTTC
TRBJ2-2 NA TRBV7-2 NA CASSFDRSNTGELFF TGTGCCAGCAGCTTCGACAGATCGAACACCGGGGAGCTGTTTTTT
TRBJ2-3 TRBD2 TRBV28 NA CASTALGGSTDTQYF TGTGCCAGCACCGCCCTGGGGGGGAGCACAGATACGCAGTATTTT
TRBJ2-5 TRBD1 TRBV5-6 NA CASSRTGGGETQYF TGTGCCAGCAGTCGCACAGGGGGTGGCGAGACCCAGTACTTC
TRBJ1-5 NA TRBV10-3 NA CAIQGSGLDQPQHF TGTGCCATACAGGGATCCGGGTTGGATCAGCCCCAGCATTTT
TRBJ2-7 NA TRBV6-1 few CASSDHYEQYF TGTGCCAGCAGTGACCACTACGAGCAGTACTTC
TRBJ1-2 TRBD1 TRBV5-1 NA CASSPGQGVDYGYTF TGCGCCAGCAGCCCGGGACAGGGGGTCGACTATGGCTACACCTTC
TRBJ2-7 NA TRBV6-5 NA CASSFSGTNYEQYF TGTGCCAGCAGTTTCTCCGGGACAAACTACGAGCAGTACTTC
TRBJ1-5 NA TRBV19 NA CASSPTIAQPQHF TGTGCCAGTAGTCCTACTATAGCCCAGCCCCAGCATTTT
TRBJ2-7 TRBD1 TRBV5-5 NA CASSLAWDRNYEQYF TGTGCCAGCAGCTTGGCCTGGGACAGAAACTACGAGCAGTACTTC
TRBJ2-1 TRBD2 TRBV7-3 once CASSSGTSGVASYNEQFF TGTGCCAGCAGCTCAGGGACTAGCGGAGTGGCGTCCTACAATGAGCAGTTCTTC
TRBJ2-3 NA TRBV5-4 once CASKLPQTDTQYF TGTGCCAGCAAGCTTCCACAAACAGATACGCAGTATTTT
TRBJ1-1 TRBD1 TRBV7-9 few CASSFGQGNTEAFF TGTGCCAGCAGCTTCGGACAGGGGAACACTGAAGCTTTCTTT
TRBJ2-1 NA TRBV9 NA CASSAARREQFF TGTGCCAGCAGCGCCGCCCGGCGGGAGCAGTTCTTC
TRBJ1-5 NA TRBV28 NA CASSLTRALGEPQHF TGTGCCAGCAGTTTAACCAGGGCCCTAGGCGAGCCCCAGCATTTT
TRBJ1-3 NA TRBV13 NA CASSGQSSGNTIYF TGTGCCAGCAGCGGACAGTCCTCTGGAAACACCATATATTTT
TRBJ1-2 NA TRBV5-1 NA CASTVGAGDGYTF TGCGCCAGCACGGTAGGGGCAGGAGATGGCTACACCTTC
TRBJ2-3 TRBD1 TRBV5-1 NA CASSLGQGNGADTQYF TGCGCCAGCAGCTTGGGACAGGGAAACGGGGCAGATACGCAGTATTTT
TRBJ1-5 NA TRBV7-9 NA CASSLEGASNQPQHF TGTGCCAGCAGCTTGGAAGGGGCTAGCAATCAGCCCCAGCATTTT
TRBJ1-6 NA TRBV7-9 once CASQPTNSPLHF TGTGCCAGCCAGCCCACCAATTCACCCCTCCACTTT
TRBJ2-5 TRBD1 TRBV7-9 NA CASSPSARGWAQETQYF TGTGCCAGCAGCCCTTCAGCCAGGGGGTGGGCCCAAGAGACCCAGTACTTC
TRBJ1-1 TRBD1 TRBV7-9 NA CASSRTGRNTEAFF TGTGCCAGCAGCCGGACAGGCAGGAACACTGAAGCTTTCTTT
TRBJ2-1 TRBD2 TRBV2 once CASSGGGSYNEQFF TGTGCCAGCAGTGGCGGGGGCTCCTACAATGAGCAGTTCTTC
TRBJ2-7 NA TRBV5-5 NA CASSSGPGAYEQYF TGTGCCAGCAGCTCAGGGCCGGGAGCCTACGAGCAGTACTTC
TRBJ2-1 NA TRBV5-5 NA CASSLHSSYNEQFF TGTGCCAGCAGCCTGCATAGCTCCTACAATGAGCAGTTCTTC
TRBJ2-7 NA TRBV21-1 NA CASSQRQGDSWEQYF TGTGCCAGCAGCCAGAGGCAGGGCGACTCATGGGAGCAGTACTTC
TRBJ1-3 NA TRBV7-9 NA CASSQPTPSSGNTIYF TGTGCCAGCAGCCAGCCCACACCGAGCTCTGGAAACACCATATATTTT
TRBJ2-1 TRBD2 TRBV5-1 NA CASSRGLAGLDEQFF TGCGCCAGCAGCAGGGGACTAGCGGGATTAGATGAGCAGTTCTTC
TRBJ1-6 TRBD1 TRBV7-2 NA CASSFDRGYNSPLHF TGTGCCAGCAGCTTCGACAGGGGGTATAATTCACCCCTCCACTTT
TRBJ1-2 NA TRBV5-1 NA CASSLEMAVRGYTF TGCGCCAGCAGCTTGGAAATGGCAGTACGAGGCTACACCTTC
TRBJ2-7 NA TRBV7-8 NA CASSLQTGASYEQYF TGTGCCAGCAGCCTCCAAACGGGCGCCTCCTACGAGCAGTACTTC